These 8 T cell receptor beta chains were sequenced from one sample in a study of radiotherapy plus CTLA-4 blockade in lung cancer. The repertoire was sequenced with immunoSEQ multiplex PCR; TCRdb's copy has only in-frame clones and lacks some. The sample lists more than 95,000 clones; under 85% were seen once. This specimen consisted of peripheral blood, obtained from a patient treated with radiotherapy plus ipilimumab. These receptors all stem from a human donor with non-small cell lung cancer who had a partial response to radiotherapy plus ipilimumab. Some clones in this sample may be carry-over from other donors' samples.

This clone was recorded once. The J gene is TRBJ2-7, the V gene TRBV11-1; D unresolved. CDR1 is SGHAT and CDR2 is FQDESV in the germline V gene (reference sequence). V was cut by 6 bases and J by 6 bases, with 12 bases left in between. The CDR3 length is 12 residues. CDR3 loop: CASRKFAGEQYF. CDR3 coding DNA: TGTGCCAGCAGAAAATTCGCCGGCGAGCAGTACTTC.

CDR3: CASSQEGLAKYEQYF. CDR3 DNA sequence: TGTGCCAGCAGCCAGGAGGGACTAGCAAAATACGAGCAGTACTTC. V and J are TRBV4-2 and TRBJ2-7; 9 bases match TRBD2. This CDR3 spans 15 amino acids. CDR1 and CDR2 (germline): LGHNA, YNFKEQ. V lost 3 bases, J lost 4 bases, and 7 bases stayed unmatched.

The CDR3, as DNA: TGTGCCAGCAGCCCCGGACGGCGGGGCGCGGGCGGGGCCAACGTCCTGACTTTC. It is translated as CASSPGRRGAGGANVLTF. The chain employs TRBV7-2 and TRBJ2-6; the D gene is possibly TRBD2 (6 bases). The V gene lost 5 bases and the J gene lost 4 bases, with 21 bases spanning the gap. The CDR3 is made up of 18 amino acids. Germline loops: CDR1 SGHTA, CDR2 FQGNSA.

The chain's CDR3 is CASSEPGLANEQFF. The CDR3 DNA follows: TGTGCCAGCAGTGAACCGGGACTAGCAAATGAGCAGTTCTTC. This chain links TRBV25-1 with TRBJ2-1, with TRBD2 matching 9 bases. This CDR3 contains 14 residues. Germline lookup yields CDR1 MGHDK and CDR2 SYGVNS. Trimming removed 2 bases from V and 7 bases from J; junction bases left unmatched: 3.

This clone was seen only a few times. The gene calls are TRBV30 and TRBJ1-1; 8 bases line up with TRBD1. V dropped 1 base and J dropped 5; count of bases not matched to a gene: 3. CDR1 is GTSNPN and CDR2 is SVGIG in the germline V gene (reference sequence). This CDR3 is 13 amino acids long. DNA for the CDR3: TGTGCCTGGAGTGGACAGGGGTGGACTGAAGCTTTCTTT. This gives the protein CAWSGQGWTEAFF.

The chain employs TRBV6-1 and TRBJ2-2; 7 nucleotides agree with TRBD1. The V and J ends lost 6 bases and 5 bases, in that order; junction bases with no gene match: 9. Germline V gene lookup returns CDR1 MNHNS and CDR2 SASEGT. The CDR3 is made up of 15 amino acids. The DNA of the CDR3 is TGTGCCAGCAGGGGAATGACAGGGTTAACCGGGGAGCTGTTTTTT. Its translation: CASRGMTGLTGELFF.

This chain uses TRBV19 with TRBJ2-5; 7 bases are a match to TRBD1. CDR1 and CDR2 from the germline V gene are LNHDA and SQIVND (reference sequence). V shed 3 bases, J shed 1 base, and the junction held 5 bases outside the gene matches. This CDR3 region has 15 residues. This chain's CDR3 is CASSMMGQPQETQYF. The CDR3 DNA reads TGTGCCAGTAGTATGATGGGACAGCCCCAAGAGACCCAGTACTTC. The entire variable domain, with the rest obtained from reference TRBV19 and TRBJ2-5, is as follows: DGGITQSPKYLFRKEGQNVTLSCEQNLNHDAMYWYRQDPGQGLRLIYYSQIVNDFQKGDIAEGYSVSREKKESFPLTVTSAQKNPTAFYLCASSMMGQPQETQYFGPGTRLLVL.

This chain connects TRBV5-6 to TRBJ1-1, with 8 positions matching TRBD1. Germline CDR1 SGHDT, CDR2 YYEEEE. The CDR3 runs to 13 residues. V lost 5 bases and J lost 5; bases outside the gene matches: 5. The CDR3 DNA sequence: TGTGCCAGCAGACGCGACAGGGGAACTGAAGCTTTCTTT. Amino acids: CASRRDRGTEAFF.